This T cell receptor beta chain comes out of a study of T-cell reconstitution after alpha-beta-depleted transplantation in children. The CDR3 spans 18 residues. J was trimmed by 6 bases and V by 6 bases; bases with no gene match: 22. It was with unique molecular identifiers that the TCRbeta library was prepared. MiXCR was run by TCRdb on the PCR reads, yielding one entry per CDR3 protein. Found here are 70,000 or so distinct CDR3 sequences, 11% of them singletons; the top ten hold roughly 13%. Points from the study as a whole: Most T-cell counts and diversity one year after the transplant came from T cells that were newly produced. TCRbeta diversity was high at day 60 in some patients (a result of surviving recipient T cells and thymic progenitors). Alpha-beta T cells about two months after transplant reportedly derived from several hundred expanded graft clones.

Worth noting for this clonotype: Its cognate antigen is unknown.

Sequencing used PBMCs, obtained before TCRalphabeta/CD19-depleted stem cell transplant. The sequence was collected from a boy younger than 18 with acute myeloid leukemia, due to receive a stem cell transplant. This chain connects TRBV12-3 or TRBV12-4 to TRBJ2-7, with TRBD2 matching over 8 bases. The CDR3 nucleotides read TGTGCCAGCAGCTCTACGGGAGGGAACGGCGGGAGCGTCCCCGAGCAGTACTTC. It codes for CASSSTGGNGGSVPEQYF.